The T cell receptor (beta chain) under discussion was sequenced for a study of shared clonotypes between healthy human individuals. Across the study: A donor's plate count was three for CD4 naive and three for CD4 memory; CD8 naive had two and CD8 memory one.

Whole-study findings and limits: Owing to a small donor count, the genetic and exposure-history diversity represented was limited.

It was CD45RO-negative cells, positively selected for CCR7, that made up naive CD8 cells, with terminally differentiated effector memory CD45RA+ cells excluded. As to this clone: Its antigen is not known.

It was 200 to 250 ng DNA, approximately 28,000 T cell genomes, that sorted-subset replicate PCRs used. Under the authors' procedure: There were no quality scores in the junction-only immunoSEQ sequences, so filtering differed. Some clones are missing from TCRdb's copy, which holds only in-frame ones; the method was immunoSEQ multiplex PCR. The V and J calls and clone size were taken over from that table, and D and trimming were inferred from the DNA. The sample yields about 2.2 million clones, just over 90% seen once. The CDR3 sequence is 15 residues long. The V gene lost 7 bases and the J gene lost 5 bases, with 17 bases spanning the gap. From germline, CDR1 is MNHEY and CDR2 SVGAGI.

The sample taken for sequencing was naive CD8+ T cells from PBMCs. The chain carries TRBV6-5 and TRBJ2-2; TRBD1 is a possible D gene (7 bases). This TCR was sampled from a man aged 18-30 years in good health. Some clones in this sample may be carry-over from other donors' samples. For the CDR3, the DNA is TGTGCCAGCACTAACCAAGCAGGGGGGACCGGGGAGCTGTTTTTT. Translated: CASTNQAGGTGELFF.